A single sample gave rise to the 20 T cell receptor beta chains below, sequenced in a study of blood T cell repertoires in COVID-19. TCRdb's copy holds only in-frame clones and misses some; the assay was immunoSEQ multiplex PCR. The repertoire has hundreds of thousands of clones, 80% to 90% of them found once; the top ten carry 3.5% to 5%. The sequenced material came from PBMCs or T cells enriched from blood (not recorded which). Receptor source: a man aged 25-40 years with acute COVID-19.

The gene calls are TRBV7-2 and TRBJ2-7, with 8 nucleotides matching TRBD2. The CDR3 is 15 residues long. Trimming cost V 1 base and J 3 bases; bases outside gene matches: 5. From germline, CDR1 is SGHTA and CDR2 FQGNSA. The CDR3 here is CASSLGSGALYEQYV. DNA for the CDR3: TGTGCCAGCAGCTTAGGTAGCGGGGCCCTCTACGAGCAGTACGTC.

Concerning this clone: Germline and junction disagree at one end, which may indicate a read error. This rearrangement joins TRBV5-1 to TRBJ1-5; 7 bases are shared with TRBD1. This CDR3 contains 15 residues. Germline lookup yields CDR1 SGHRS and CDR2 YFSETQ. CDR3 region: CASRETGSSNQPQHF. For the CDR3, the DNA is TGTGCCAGCAGGGAGACAGGGAGCAGCAATCAGCCCCAGCATTTT.

The chain is built from TRBV6-1 and TRBJ1-2; D remains ambiguous. The V end lost 1 base, the J end lost 14 bases, and 14 bases lay between the germline ends. This CDR3 is 12 amino acids long. Germline CDR1 MNHNS, CDR2 SASEGT. The CDR3: CASSEGETTNTF. The CDR3 DNA sequence: TGTGCCAGCAGTGAAGGCGAGACAACGAATACCTTC.

The V gene is TRBV27, the J gene TRBJ1-3; 11 nucleotides line up with TRBD1. Germline V gives CDR1 MNHEY, CDR2 SMNVEV (reference sequence). This CDR3 contains 18 residues. Trimming at V came to 8 bases and at J to 3 bases, leaving 15 bases not matched to a gene. The CDR3 bases are TGTGCCAGCCAATGGACAGGGGGCTATCTGACGGATGGAAACACCATATATTTT. Translating it yields CASQWTGGYLTDGNTIYF.

The chain employs TRBV5-1 and TRBJ1-2; 10 bases map to TRBD1. J gave up 7 bases and V 6 bases, and 15 bases lay outside the gene matches. Germline-derived CDR1 and CDR2 are SGHRS and YFSETQ. The CDR3 loop spans 16 amino acids. The CDR3 here is CASTGQVGTGARGYTF. The CDR3 coding sequence is TGCGCCAGCACCGGTCAGGTCGGGACAGGGGCCCGTGGCTACACCTTC.

This clone appeared a single time. CDR3 region: CASSEGTGQETQYF. The CDR3 nucleotides read TGTGCCAGCAGTGAAGGCACAGGCCAAGAGACCCAGTACTTC. The chain links TRBV6-4 to TRBJ2-5, with D maybe TRBD1 (5 bases). Per germline, CDR1 MRHNA and CDR2 SNTAGT. V lost 3 bases to trimming and J lost 1 base, with 9 bases between them. CDR3 length: 14 residues.

The V and J genes are TRBV9 and TRBJ2-6; 8 bases line up with TRBD1. There are 18 residues in the CDR3. Per germline, CDR1 SGDLS and CDR2 YYNGEE. The ends lost 0 bases at V and 2 bases at J; junction bases unmatched: 7. The CDR3 loop reads CASSVVGRGRTGANVLTF. The CDR3 bases are TGTGCCAGCAGCGTAGTTGGCAGGGGGCGAACTGGGGCCAACGTCCTGACTTTC. Based on the CDR3 plus reference TRBV9 and TRBJ2-6, the full variable domain is DSGVTQTPKHLITATGQRVTLRCSPRSGDLSVYWYQQSLDQGLQFLIQYYNGEERAKGNILERFSAQQFPDLHSELNLSSLELGDSALYFCASSVVGRGRTGANVLTFGAGSRLTVL.

The chain combines TRBV7-8 with TRBJ1-1, with 7 nucleotides matching TRBD1. This CDR3 is 16 amino acids long. CDR1 and CDR2 from the germline V gene are SGHVS and FQNEAQ. Trimming at V came to 5 bases and at J to 0 bases, leaving 9 bases not matched to a gene. The CDR3 loop is CASSRRDRAMNTEAFF. CDR3 bases: TGTGCCAGCAGCCGAAGGGACAGAGCAATGAACACTGAAGCTTTCTTT.

This clone was recorded a few times. The rearrangement links TRBV19 to TRBJ2-3, with no clear D. The V end lost 7 bases, the J end lost 1 base, and 12 bases lay between the germline ends. CDR3 size: 14 residues. Looked up from germline, CDR1 is LNHDA and CDR2 is SQIVND (reference sequence). DNA for the CDR3: TGTGCCAGTACCAAGACACAACGCACAGATACGCAGTATTTT. It codes for CASTKTQRTDTQYF.

The chain recombines TRBV28 with TRBJ1-5; 7 nucleotides line up with TRBD1. The CDR3 loop spans 14 amino acids. V lost 5 bases, J lost 6 bases, and 7 bases stayed unmatched. CDR1 MDHEN and CDR2 SYDVKM come from the germline V gene. CDR3 DNA sequence: TGTGCCAGCAGTCTTACAGGGGCGACTCAGCCCCAGCATTTT. It translates to CASSLTGATQPQHF.

This chain connects TRBV18 to TRBJ2-1, with 12 bases lining up with TRBD1. Germline-derived CDR1 and CDR2 are KGHSH and LQKENI. This CDR3 comprises 16 residues. V was pared by 3 bases and J by 9 bases, with 9 bases of the junction left unmatched. The CDR3 DNA reads as TGTGCCAGCTCACCCTACCGGGACAGGGGGCGAAGTGAGCAGTTCTTC. This codes for CASSPYRDRGRSEQFF. Together with reference TRBV18 and TRBJ2-1, the CDR3 gives the full variable domain: NAGVMQNPRHLVRRRGQEARLRCSPMKGHSHVYWYRQLPEEGLKFMVYLQKENIIDESGMPKERFSAEFPKEGPSILRIQQVVRGDSAAYFCASSPYRDRGRSEQFFGPGTRLTVL.

The gene calls are TRBV9 and TRBJ1-2, with a tentative D call TRBD1 (5 bases). Germline V lookup: CDR1 SGDLS, CDR2 YYNGEE. The CDR3 covers 13 residues. V gave up 3 bases and J gave up 4 bases, with 10 bases separating them. CDR3 sequence (DNA): TGTGCCAGCAGCGCCAGGGCAGGCTATGGCTACACCTTC. Translating it yields CASSARAGYGYTF.

As for this clone: At one boundary the junction diverges from the germline segment, which might be a read error. The chain is built from TRBV11-3 and TRBJ1-2, with D tentatively TRBD1 (6 bases). The CDR3 contains 11 residues. Germline CDR1 reads SGHNT; CDR2 reads YENEEA. CDR3: CASSATTGPAF. CDR3 sequence (DNA): TGTGCCAGCAGCGCCACTACAGGGCCAGCCTTC.

CDR3 in DNA: TGTGCCAGCAGACCCGGGACAGGGCGGGTCGAAAAACTGTTTTTT. This translates into CASRPGTGRVEKLFF. The V call is TRBV7-9, the J call TRBJ1-4, with TRBD1 identical over 9 bases. Germline V gives CDR1 SEHNR, CDR2 FQNEAQ (reference sequence). Losses at the gene ends were 6 bases for V and 8 bases for J; bases not matched to a gene: 10. CDR3 length: 15 amino acids. The whole variable domain, remainder taken from reference TRBV7-9 and TRBJ1-4, is DTGVSQNPRHKITKRGQNVTFRCDPISEHNRLYWYRQTLGQGPEFLTYFQNEAQLEKSRLLSDRFSAERPKGSFSTLEIQRTEQGDSAMYLCASRPGTGRVEKLFFGSGTQLSVL.

The V and J genes are TRBV14 and TRBJ2-1; TRBD2 is a possible D gene (5 bases). Germline loops: CDR1 SGHDN, CDR2 FVKESK. The V and J ends lost 0 bases and 8 bases respectively, with 14 bases between them. CDR3 length: 15 amino acids. The CDR3 region is CASSQEGRPEDEQFF. CDR3 bases: TGTGCCAGCAGCCAAGAGGGTCGCCCGGAGGATGAGCAGTTCTTC.

This chain joins TRBV7-2 and TRBJ2-1; D is uncertain. From germline, CDR1 is SGHTA and CDR2 FQGNSA. Trimming removed 1 base at V and 2 bases at J, with 12 bases between. There are 16 residues in the CDR3. The CDR3 region has the DNA TGTGCCAGCAGCTTAGGTTTACTATTCCCCTACAATGAGCAGTTCTTC. Its translation: CASSLGLLFPYNEQFF. Looking up the rest from reference TRBV7-2 and TRBJ2-1 gives the full variable domain: GAGVSQSPSNKVTEKGKDVELRCDPISGHTALYWYRQSLGQGLEFLIYFQGNSAPDKSGLPSDRFSAERTGGSVSTLTIQRTQQEDSAVYLCASSLGLLFPYNEQFFGPGTRLTVL.

This sequence joins TRBV2 and TRBJ1-1; a possible D gene is TRBD1 (6 bases). The V end was cut by 5 bases, the J end by 0 bases, with 13 bases between. The germline V gene encodes CDR1 SNHLY and CDR2 FYNNEI. This CDR3 is built from 15 residues. CDR3 in DNA: TGTGCCAGCAGTTTACGGACAGTAATGAACACTGAAGCTTTCTTT. Protein product: CASSLRTVMNTEAFF.

The rearrangement links TRBV12-3 or TRBV12-4 to TRBJ1-1; D not resolved. V lost 2 bases and J lost 0, with 4 bases in between. The CDR3 spans 13 residues. CDR3 sequence reads: CASSLSVNTEAFF. DNA of the CDR3: TGTGCCAGCAGTTTATCAGTGAACACTGAAGCTTTCTTT.

This clone has only one observation. DNA of the CDR3: TGTGCCAGCAGGGACAGGGGGCAGCGGGGATCACCCCTCCACTTT. This codes for CASRDRGQRGSPLHF. This chain uses TRBV27 with TRBJ1-6; 11 bases agree with TRBD1. This CDR3 is built from 15 residues. Trimming cost V 6 bases and J 10 bases; bases outside gene matches: 8. From germline, CDR1 is MNHEY and CDR2 SMNVEV (reference sequence).

This clone was counted a single time. The chain combines TRBV9 with TRBJ1-2, with 9 bases lining up with TRBD1. CDR3 length equals 14 residues. Germline trimming cut 4 bases from V and 3 bases from J; bases unmatched to any gene: 4. Germline V gene lookup returns CDR1 SGDLS and CDR2 YYNGEE. The CDR3 DNA follows: TGTGCCAGCAGCCCGAGGACAGGGGACTATGGCTACACCTTC. It specifies CASSPRTGDYGYTF.